The rows below give T cell receptor beta chains drawn from one sample of a study of T cell changes during pregnancy in multiple sclerosis. Assay used: immunoSEQ multiplex PCR; TCRdb lists only in-frame clones, some missing. This table has roughly 60,000 clones, 85% to 90% appearing once. The sample was CD4+ T cells from peripheral blood mononuclear cells, taken in the first trimester of pregnancy. The receptors shown here come from a female donor with multiple sclerosis, enrolled in a pregnancy study. CDR3s include the opening cysteine and the closing phenylalanine or tryptophan. A D gene is named only where the DNA matches it firmly. Clone size appears in some rows only: once, few, many, or a class for an expanded clone.

TRBV5-1	.	TRBJ1-1	.	CASSLSHDKIAEAFF	TGCGCCAGCAGCCTCTCACATGACAAGATAGCTGAAGCTTTCTTT
TRBV7-6	many	TRBJ2-5	TRBD2	CASSLSGTTYQETQYF	TGTGCCAGCAGCCTTTCCGGGACTACGTACCAAGAGACCCAGTACTTC
TRBV5-1	.	TRBJ1-1	.	CASSPGAGIAAFF	TGCGCCAGCAGTCCAGGGGCAGGGATTGCAGCTTTCTTT
TRBV25-1	.	TRBJ1-3	TRBD1	CASSSGQGISGNTIYF	TGTGCCAGCAGCTCGGGACAGGGTATCTCTGGAAACACCATATATTTT
TRBV29-1	once	TRBJ2-2	.	CSVTQLNTGELFF	TGCAGCGTTACTCAACTGAACACCGGGGAGCTGTTTTTT
TRBV19	.	TRBJ1-1	.	CASSIARTEAFF	TGTGCCAGTAGTATAGCCAGGACTGAAGCTTTCTTT
TRBV29-1	once	TRBJ2-3	TRBD2	CSVETGGQTDTQYF	TGCAGCGTTGAAACGGGGGGGCAAACAGATACGCAGTATTTT
TRBV12-5	.	TRBJ2-5	TRBD2	CASGSGGVGETQYF	TGTGCTAGTGGTTCTGGGGGGGTCGGGGAGACCCAGTACTTC
TRBV20-1	.	TRBJ1-2	.	CSASADGYTF	TGCAGTGCTTCGGCGGATGGCTACACCTTC
TRBV5-1	.	TRBJ2-1	.	CASSLVFLAGDNEQFF	TGCGCCAGCAGCTTGGTGTTCTTGGCAGGGGACAATGAGCAGTTCTTC
TRBV25-1	.	TRBJ1-2	.	CASSEYGGGGNGYTF	TGTGCCAGCAGTGAATACGGGGGCGGGGGTAATGGCTACACCTTC
TRBV6-1	.	TRBJ1-1	.	CASSRRRDTEAFF	TGTGCCAGCAGTAGACGGAGGGACACTGAAGCTTTCTTT
TRBV7-8	.	TRBJ2-5	.	CASSQNPIARLGETQYF	TGTGCCAGCAGCCAGAACCCGATAGCGAGACTAGGGGAGACCCAGTACTTC
TRBV29-1	once	TRBJ2-7	TRBD1	CSVGDRGGQYF	TGCAGCGTTGGGGACAGGGGTGGGCAGTACTTC
TRBV4-3	.	TRBJ2-2	TRBD1	CASSRIGQGMNTGELFF	TGCGCCAGCAGCCGAATCGGACAGGGGATGAACACCGGGGAGCTGTTTTTT
TRBV9	once	TRBJ2-5	TRBD2	CASSGTSGGIQETQYF	TGTGCCAGCAGCGGGACTAGCGGGGGTATACAAGAGACCCAGTACTTC
TRBV30	.	TRBJ1-1	.	CALLTLNTEAFF	TGTGCCTTACTCACCCTCAACACTGAAGCTTTCTTT
TRBV9	.	TRBJ1-4	.	CASSGSGLSNEKLFF	TGTGCCAGCAGTGGATCGGGACTCTCTAATGAAAAACTGTTTTTT
TRBV6-1	.	TRBJ2-5	.	CASSSGRRVGETQYF	TGTGCCAGCAGTTCCGGTCGCAGGGTTGGAGAGACCCAGTACTTC
TRBV7-9	once	TRBJ2-5	TRBD1	CASSLPTGAREETQYF	TGTGCCAGCAGCTTGCCGACAGGGGCTCGAGAAGAGACCCAGTACTTC
TRBV7-2	.	TRBJ2-5	TRBD2	CASSHIGTSGRAGETQYF	TGTGCCAGCAGTCATATCGGGACTAGCGGGAGGGCTGGAGAGACCCAGTACTTC
TRBV7-7	.	TRBJ2-7	TRBD1	CASARDRGYEQYF	TGTGCTAGCGCCAGGGACAGGGGCTACGAGCAGTACTTC
TRBV7-2	once	TRBJ2-1	TRBD2	CASSPVAGPLYNEQFF	TGTGCCAGCAGCCCCGTAGCGGGGCCTCTGTACAATGAGCAGTTCTTC
TRBV7-3	many	TRBJ1-2	TRBD1	CASSLEGRGTSGYTF	TGTGCCAGCAGCTTAGAGGGCAGGGGGACTTCTGGCTACACCTTC
TRBV19	.	TRBJ2-3	.	CASTRGGGGRTDTQYF	TGTGCCAGTACCCGTGGAGGGGGCGGTCGGACAGATACGCAGTATTTT
TRBV7-2	.	TRBJ1-2	.	CASSSGYTF	TGTGCCAGCAGCTCAGGTTACACCTTC
TRBV12-5	.	TRBJ1-3	.	CASGLSGGDTIYF	TGTGCTAGTGGTTTGTCGGGGGGGGACACCATATATTTT
TRBV10-3	.	TRBJ1-6	.	CAISESERTPLHF	TGTGCCATCAGTGAGTCGGAGAGAACACCCCTCCACTTT
TRBV18	.	TRBJ2-7	TRBD1	CASSPRRGTGLHEQYF	TGTGCCAGCTCCCCTCGGCGGGGGACAGGGTTACACGAGCAGTACTTC
TRBV5-6	few	TRBJ1-6	TRBD1	CASSLGQGAVPLHF	TGTGCCAGCAGCTTAGGACAGGGCGCAGTTCCCCTCCACTTT
TRBV6-1	.	TRBJ2-1	.	CASSEWAANSYNEQFF	TGTGCCAGCAGTGAGTGGGCCGCTAACTCCTACAATGAGCAGTTCTTC
TRBV7-2	.	TRBJ2-2	.	CASSRGTLANTGELFF	TGTGCCAGCAGCCGTGGGACACTAGCGAACACCGGGGAGCTGTTTTTT
TRBV7-6	.	TRBJ1-1	TRBD1	CASSLASGGSRNTEAFF	TGTGCCAGCAGCTTAGCATCAGGGGGATCGAGAAACACTGAAGCTTTCTTT
TRBV6-1	.	TRBJ2-7	TRBD2	CASNGAASGRYEQYF	TGTGCCAGCAACGGTGCGGCTAGCGGGAGATACGAGCAGTACTTC
TRBV13	once	TRBJ2-3	TRBD2	CASSSSGISTDTQYF	TGTGCCAGCAGCTCTAGCGGAATTAGCACAGATACGCAGTATTTT
TRBV5-1	.	TRBJ2-2	.	CASSLSGTSNTGELFF	TGCGCCAGCAGCTTATCCGGGACTTCGAACACCGGGGAGCTGTTTTTT
TRBV27	.	TRBJ2-7	TRBD2	CASSPGLAGGHEQYF	TGTGCCAGCAGTCCCGGACTAGCGGGAGGTCACGAGCAGTACTTC
TRBV28	once	TRBJ2-6	.	CASSLPGSGANVLTF	TGTGCCAGCAGTTTACCAGGGTCTGGGGCCAACGTCCTGACTTTC
TRBV7-9	.	TRBJ2-7	TRBD2	CASSPLGTSAYEQYF	TGTGCCAGCAGCCCCCTCGGGACTAGTGCGTACGAGCAGTACTTC
TRBV30	.	TRBJ2-1	TRBD1	CAWAKGAPAYNEQFF	TGTGCCTGGGCTAAGGGGGCTCCCGCCTACAATGAGCAGTTCTTC
TRBV7-8	once	TRBJ2-1	.	CASSLLGRGRANEQFF	TGTGCCAGCAGCTTACTCGGCAGGGGCAGGGCAAATGAGCAGTTCTTC